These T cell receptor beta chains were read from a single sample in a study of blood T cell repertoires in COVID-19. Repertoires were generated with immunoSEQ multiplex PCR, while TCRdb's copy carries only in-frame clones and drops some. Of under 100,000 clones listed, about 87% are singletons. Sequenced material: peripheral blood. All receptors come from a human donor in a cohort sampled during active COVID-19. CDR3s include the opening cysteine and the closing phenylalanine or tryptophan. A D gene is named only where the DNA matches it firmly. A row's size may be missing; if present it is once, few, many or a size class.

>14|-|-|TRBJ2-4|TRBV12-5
CASGLGTDSDIQYF
TGTGCTAGTGGTTTGGGGACTGATTCAGACATTCAGTACTTC
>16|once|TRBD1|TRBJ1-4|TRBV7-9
CASTFSPGQRDEKLFF
TGTGCCAGCACTTTCTCCCCGGGACAGAGGGATGAAAAACTGTTTTTT
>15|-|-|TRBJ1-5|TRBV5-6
CASSGRRYSNQPQHF
TGTGCCAGCAGCGGAAGGAGATATAGCAATCAGCCCCAGCATTTT
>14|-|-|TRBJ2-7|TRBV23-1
CASSQSGAGVEQYF
TGCGCCAGCAGTCAATCGGGGGCGGGGGTTGAGCAGTACTTC
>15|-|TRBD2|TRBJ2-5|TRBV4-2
CASSPGTSGVETQYF
TGTGCCAGCAGCCCGGGGACTAGCGGGGTAGAGACCCAGTACTTC
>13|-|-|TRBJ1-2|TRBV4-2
CASSQTGLDGYTF
TGTGCCAGCAGCCAAACAGGGTTGGATGGCTACACCTTC
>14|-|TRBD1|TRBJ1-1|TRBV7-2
CASSPDRGGAEAFF
TGTGCCAGCAGCCCCGACAGGGGGGGAGCTGAAGCTTTCTTT
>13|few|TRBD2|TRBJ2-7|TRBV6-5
CASRRGNSYEQYF
TGTGCCAGCAGGCGGGGGAACTCCTACGAGCAGTACTTC
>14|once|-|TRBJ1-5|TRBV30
CAWSVGGGNQPQHF
TGTGCCTGGAGTGTAGGGGGGGGTAATCAGCCCCAGCATTTT
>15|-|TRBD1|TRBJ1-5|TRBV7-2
CASSFSRQGGQPQHF
TGTGCCAGCAGCTTTAGCAGACAGGGCGGGCAGCCCCAGCATTTT
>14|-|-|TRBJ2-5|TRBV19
CASSTSGGRETQYF
TGTGCCAGTAGTACCTCGGGGGGCCGAGAGACCCAGTACTTC
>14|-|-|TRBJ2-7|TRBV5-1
CASSLTGTSYEQYF
TGCGCCAGCAGCTTGACAGGGACCTCCTACGAGCAGTACTTC
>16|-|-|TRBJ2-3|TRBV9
CASSVGGNGGTDTQYF
TGTGCCAGCAGCGTAGGAGGAAACGGAGGCACAGATACGCAGTATTTT
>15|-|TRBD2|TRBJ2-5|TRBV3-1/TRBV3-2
CASSQRGLAGGTQYF
TGTGCCAGCAGCCAGAGAGGACTAGCGGGTGGGACCCAGTACTTC
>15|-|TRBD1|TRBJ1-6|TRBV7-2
CASSSYRGLNSPLHF
TGTGCCAGCAGCTCATACAGGGGGCTTAATTCACCCCTCCACTTT
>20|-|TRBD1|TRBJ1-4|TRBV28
CASSPSSLDRGELGREKLFF
TGTGCCAGCAGCCCCTCCTCCTTAGACAGGGGCGAGCTGGGGCGGGAAAAACTGTTTTTT
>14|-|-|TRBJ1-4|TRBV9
CASSVGGASEKLFF
TGTGCCAGCAGCGTAGGAGGAGCATCTGAAAAACTGTTTTTT
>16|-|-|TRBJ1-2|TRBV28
CASRPLTGRGNYGYTF
TGTGCCAGCAGACCCCTCACAGGGAGGGGAAACTATGGCTACACCTTC
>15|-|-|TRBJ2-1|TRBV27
CASSGVQDSYNEQFF
TGTGCCAGCAGTGGTGTCCAGGACAGCTACAATGAGCAGTTCTTC
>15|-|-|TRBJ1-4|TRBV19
CASSNRDGGLEKLFF
TGTGCCAGTAGTAACCGGGACGGAGGGCTTGAAAAACTGTTTTTT
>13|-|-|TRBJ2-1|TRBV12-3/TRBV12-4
CASLSGGYNEQFF
TGTGCCAGCCTCTCCGGGGGTTACAATGAGCAGTTCTTC
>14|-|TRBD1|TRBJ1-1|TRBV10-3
CAITGTAMNTEAFF
TGTGCCATCACCGGGACAGCGATGAACACTGAAGCTTTCTTT
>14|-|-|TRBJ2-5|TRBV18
CASSPPGARETQYF
TGTGCCAGCTCACCACCGGGGGCCCGAGAGACCCAGTACTTC
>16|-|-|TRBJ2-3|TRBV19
CASSETAGASTDTQYF
TGTGCCAGTAGTGAAACGGCTGGAGCTAGCACAGATACGCAGTATTTT
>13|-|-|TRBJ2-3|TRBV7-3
CASSTRDTDTQYF
TGTGCCAGCAGCACCAGGGACACAGATACGCAGTATTTT
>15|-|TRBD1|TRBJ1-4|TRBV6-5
CASRITQGRKEKLFF
TGTGCCAGCAGGATTACACAGGGGCGGAAGGAAAAACTGTTTTTT
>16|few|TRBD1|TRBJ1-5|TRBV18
CASSPQDRVANQPQHF
TGTGCCAGCTCACCCCAGGACAGGGTAGCAAATCAGCCCCAGCATTTT
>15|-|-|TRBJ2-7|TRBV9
CASSVDGQGGSEQYF
TGTGCCAGCAGCGTAGACGGGCAGGGGGGTTCCGAGCAGTACTTC
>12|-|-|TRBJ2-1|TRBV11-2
CASITIRSEQFF
TGTGCCAGCATCACCATACGGAGTGAGCAGTTCTTC
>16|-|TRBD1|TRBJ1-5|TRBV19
CASIRQGTYSNQPQHF
TGTGCCAGTATCAGACAGGGGACCTATAGCAATCAGCCCCAGCATTTT
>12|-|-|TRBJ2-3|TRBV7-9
CASSWPPNTQYF
TGTGCCAGCAGCTGGCCCCCGAATACGCAGTATTTT
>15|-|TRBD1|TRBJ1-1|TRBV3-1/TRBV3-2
CASSQAHGQGVRAFF
TGTGCCAGCAGCCAAGCCCATGGACAGGGTGTTAGAGCTTTCTTT
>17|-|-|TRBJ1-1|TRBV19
CASSLTPWGVTNTEAFF
TGTGCCAGTAGTCTCACTCCGTGGGGGGTTACGAACACTGAAGCTTTCTTT
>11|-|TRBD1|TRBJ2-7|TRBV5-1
CASMGQREQYF
TGCGCCAGCATGGGACAGCGCGAGCAGTACTTC
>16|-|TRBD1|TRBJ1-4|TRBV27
CASSRDRGWAGEKLFF
TGTGCCAGCAGTCGGGACAGGGGGTGGGCGGGTGAAAAACTGTTTTTT
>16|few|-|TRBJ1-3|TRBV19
CASSMGHPFSGNTIYF
TGTGCCAGTAGTATGGGACACCCGTTCTCTGGAAACACCATATATTTT
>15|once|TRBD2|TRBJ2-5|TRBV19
CATTDSGGPRETQYF
TGTGCCACGACGGATAGCGGGGGGCCAAGGGAGACCCAGTACTTC